These 29 T cell receptor beta chains were sequenced from one sample in a study of CD8 T cells in ankylosing spondylitis. TCRdb recomputed calls from the 5' RACE reads with MiXCR, one row per CDR3 protein. The sample has approximately 300,000 distinct CDR3 sequences, roughly 20% seen once; the top ten hold roughly 8%. Material: blood, either unsorted or a sorted T cell fraction (not recorded which). These receptor sequences come from a male donor with ankylosing spondylitis or in good health (not recorded which).

V is TRBV5-5 and J is TRBJ2-1, with a tentative D call TRBD1 (6 bases). The CDR3 covers 15 residues. V shed 4 bases and J shed 8 bases, with 19 bases lying between them. Per germline, CDR1 SGHKS and CDR2 YYEKEE (reference sequence). CDR3: CASSPTPYRVDEQFF. The CDR3 DNA reads as TGTGCCAGCAGCCCGACCCCCTACAGGGTCGATGAGCAGTTCTTC.

The DNA of the CDR3 is TGTGCCAGCAGTTTCTATTTAGCGGGAGGGCCTTACAATGAGCAGTTCTTC. It codes for CASSFYLAGGPYNEQFF. The chain joins TRBV28 to TRBJ2-1; 11 positions match TRBD2. From germline, CDR1 is MDHEN and CDR2 SYDVKM. Unmatched junction bases numbered 8, after V lost 3 bases and J lost 4 bases. This CDR3 is built from 17 residues.

This sequence joins TRBV7-9 and TRBJ2-5, with TRBD1 identical over 9 bases. The CDR3 runs 15 residues. The trim removed 1 base at V and 4 bases at J, leaving 4 bases unmatched. Germline values: CDR1 SEHNR, CDR2 FQNEAQ (reference sequence). The CDR3 loop is CASSLVTGGTETQYF. The CDR3 bases are TGTGCCAGCAGCTTAGTCACAGGGGGCACAGAGACCCAGTACTTC.

This clonotype was counted many times. The V and J genes are TRBV5-1 and TRBJ2-5, with 8 bases lining up with TRBD2. V gave up 0 bases and J gave up 1 base; unmatched junction bases: 2. The CDR3 totals 15 residues. Germline V gene data show CDR1 as SGHRS and CDR2 as YFSETQ. In DNA, the CDR3 is TGCGCCAGCAGCTTGGGACTAGCGTTCCAAGAGACCCAGTACTTC. Translation: CASSLGLAFQETQYF.

The chain employs TRBV18 and TRBJ2-7; D tentatively reads TRBD1 or TRBD2 (5 bases each). The V end lost 8 bases, the J end lost 3 bases, and 14 bases lay between the germline ends. The germline gives CDR1 KGHSH, CDR2 LQKENI. The CDR3 contains 13 residues. For the CDR3, the DNA is TGTGCCAGCGCCCCCGGGGCGAACTACGAGCAGTACGTC. The encoded protein is CASAPGANYEQYV.

In DNA form, the CDR3 reads TGCAGCGCAAGAGAGAGCGGGGTTGAGCAGTTCTTC. Its translation: CSARESGVEQFF. The rearrangement uses TRBV29-1 and TRBJ2-1; 7 nucleotides agree with TRBD2. Germline CDR1 is SQVTM and CDR2 is ANQGSEA. The CDR3 loop spans 12 amino acids. V lost 7 bases and J lost 9; bases outside the gene matches: 9.

A few counts support this clonotype. The chain is built from TRBV4-2 and TRBJ2-2, with D unresolved. Germline CDR1 is LGHNA and CDR2 is YNFKEQ. CDR3 length equals 14 residues. V lost 1 base, J lost 7 bases, and 10 bases lay in between. CDR3 sequence (DNA): TGTGCCAGCAGCCAAGTGGGTGAGAACGGGGAGCTGTTTTTT. The encoded protein is CASSQVGENGELFF.

This chain uses TRBV5-1 with TRBJ2-1, with TRBD1 matching over 10 bases. The trim removed 5 bases at V and 4 bases at J, leaving 9 bases unmatched. The germline gives CDR1 SGHRS, CDR2 YFSETQ. CDR3 length equals 16 residues. In DNA, the CDR3 is TGCGCCAGCAGAAAAGGCCCGGGACAGGGGTACAATGAGCAGTTCTTC. It translates to CASRKGPGQGYNEQFF.

This clonotype was detected only a few times. This chain connects TRBV12-3 or TRBV12-4 to TRBJ1-5; tentative D call: TRBD1 (5 bases). Trimming pared 6 bases from V and 4 bases from J, leaving 13 bases between. There are 14 residues in the CDR3. The CDR3 nucleotides are TGTGCCAGCAGCTTTAGGGGATCTAATCAGCCCCAGCATTTT. It encodes CASSFRGSNQPQHF.

This clonotype was counted many times. V gene TRBV27 combines with J gene TRBJ1-1, with TRBD1 matching 10 bases. Germline lookup yields CDR1 MNHEY and CDR2 SMNVEV (reference sequence). The length of the CDR3 is 17 residues. V was clipped by 2 bases and J by 4 bases; unmatched bases: 10. The chain's CDR3 is CASSLVGQGGPGTEAFF. CDR3 bases: TGTGCCAGCAGTTTAGTCGGACAGGGGGGTCCTGGCACTGAAGCTTTCTTT.

This clonotype was observed a few times. CDR3 region: CASSPSGSGGTSTDTQYF. In DNA, the CDR3 is TGCGCCAGCAGCCCCTCGGGTAGCGGGGGAACTAGCACAGATACGCAGTATTTT. The chain joins TRBV5-1 to TRBJ2-3, with 9 bases that match TRBD2. The CDR3 length is 18 residues. The germline V gene encodes CDR1 SGHRS and CDR2 YFSETQ. Germline trimming cut 4 bases from V and 0 bases from J; bases unmatched to any gene: 12.

This clonotype was detected ten times or more. The rearrangement links TRBV15 to TRBJ1-1; the D gene is possibly TRBD1 (5 bases). Deletions cut 4 bases from V and 1 base from J, with 7 bases between. This CDR3 region has 13 residues. The V gene's germline CDR1 is LNHNV and CDR2 YYDKDF (reference sequence). CDR3 sequence (DNA): TGTGCCACCAGCAACCAGGGGAACACTGAAGCTTTCTTT. The encoded protein is CATSNQGNTEAFF.

The chain joins TRBV28 to TRBJ1-1, with a tentative D call TRBD1 (6 bases). The CDR3 extends over 16 amino acids. Trimming took off 1 base at V and 1 base at J, with 13 bases between the two ends. Germline lookup yields CDR1 MDHEN and CDR2 SYDVKM. The CDR3 reads CASSLLGGGGNTEAFF. The CDR3 DNA sequence: TGTGCCAGCAGTTTATTAGGGGGAGGGGGGAACACTGAAGCTTTCTTT.

This clonotype appeared a few times. The rearrangement uses TRBV12-3 or TRBV12-4 and TRBJ2-1; D might be TRBD2 (7 bases). This CDR3 has 15 residues. Trimming took 3 bases from V and 5 from J, leaving 14 bases between them. The CDR3 sequence is CASSFSGGADNEQFF. The CDR3 DNA follows: TGTGCCAGCAGTTTTTCGGGGGGCGCGGACAATGAGCAGTTCTTC.

This clonotype has more than one count but fewer than ten. The chain couples TRBV20-1 to TRBJ1-5, with a weak D call TRBD1 (5 bases). CDR1 and CDR2 (germline): DFQATT, SNEGSKA (reference sequence). The CDR3 has 14 amino acids. Trimming left V 2 bases short and J 2 bases short, with 10 bases between. The CDR3 loop is CSARRQGGNQPQHF. The CDR3 coding sequence is TGCAGTGCTAGACGCCAGGGAGGCAATCAGCCCCAGCATTTT.

Only a few counts were recorded for this clonotype. The rearrangement links TRBV14 to TRBJ1-1, with D maybe TRBD1 (5 bases). CDR3 size: 11 residues. The ends were cut back, 4 bases at V and 11 bases at J, with 11 bases in the middle. Germline CDR1 reads SGHDN; CDR2 reads FVKESK. The CDR3 DNA sequence: TGTGCCAGCAGCCTAGACAGTAAGGCTTTCTTT. This encodes CASSLDSKAFF.

The chain employs TRBV7-6 and TRBJ1-2, with a weak D call TRBD1 (5 bases). The CDR3 extends over 16 amino acids. Germline CDR1 SGHVS, CDR2 FNYEAQ. Trimming took off 5 bases at V and 0 bases at J, with 16 bases between the two ends. This CDR3 reads CASSPSWGSSNYGYTF. The CDR3 region has the DNA TGTGCCAGCAGCCCCTCTTGGGGGTCTTCTAACTATGGCTACACCTTC.

The J gene is TRBJ1-4, the V gene TRBV5-1, with 7 bases lining up with TRBD1. This CDR3 comprises 14 residues. With 1 base clipped from V and 7 bases from J, the junction kept 4 bases outside the gene matches. Germline V lookup: CDR1 SGHRS, CDR2 YFSETQ. CDR3 sequence (DNA): TGCGCCAGCAGCTTGCGCCCAGGGGGTGAAAAACTGTTTTTT. Translation: CASSLRPGGEKLFF.

This clonotype was recorded once. This may be a read error: a much more frequent sequence differs by one nucleotide. This chain joins TRBV20-1 and TRBJ2-5; TRBD1 matches at 9 bases. The trim removed 1 base at V and 2 bases at J, leaving 5 bases unmatched. Germline V gene lookup returns CDR1 DFQATT and CDR2 SNEGSKA (reference sequence). The CDR3 consists of 15 residues. The CDR3 loop reads CSARGLQGAQETQYF. As DNA, the CDR3 is TGCAGTGCTAGAGGCCTACAGGGGGCACAAGAGACCCAGTACTTC.

Only a few counts were recorded for this clonotype. The V and J genes are TRBV12-3 or TRBV12-4 and TRBJ2-2, with D unclear. Between the trimmed V and J ends, which lost 5 bases and 3 bases, there was a span of 13 bases. This CDR3 has 15 amino acids. The CDR3 DNA is TGTGCCAGCAGTCCTCGTTTAGGGTACACCGGGGAGCTGTTTTTT. The encoded protein is CASSPRLGYTGELFF.

This clonotype was counted only a few times. This chain connects TRBV5-1 to TRBJ2-1, with TRBD1 matching 8 bases. The V segment lost 3 bases and the J segment 8 bases; nucleotides outside the gene matches: 10. CDR3 length equals 15 residues. CDR1 and CDR2 (germline): SGHRS, YFSETQ. CDR3 loop: CASSWTGRGRDEQFF. The CDR3 DNA sequence: TGCGCCAGCAGCTGGACAGGGCGGGGTAGAGATGAGCAGTTCTTC.

This clonotype was found a few times. This chain connects TRBV11-2 to TRBJ2-1; the D gene could be TRBD1 or TRBD2 (5 bases each). The V gene lost 4 bases and the J gene lost 4 bases, with 14 bases spanning the gap. The CDR3 is 15 residues long. In germline, CDR1 is SGHAT, CDR2 FQNNGV. The CDR3 region has the DNA TGTGCCAGCAGCTCGGCCCGGGACCAGTACAATGAGCAGTTCTTC. This gives the protein CASSSARDQYNEQFF.

The CDR3 bases are TGTGCCAGCAGTTTATCCTCGAGCTCCTACAATGAGCAGTTCTTC. It is translated as CASSLSSSSYNEQFF. The chain combines TRBV12-3 or TRBV12-4 with TRBJ2-1, with D unresolved. The CDR3 length is 15 residues. The V gene lost 2 bases and the J gene lost 0 bases, with 8 bases spanning the gap.

This clonotype was detected a few times. The chain carries TRBV9 and TRBJ2-1, with 9 bases aligning to TRBD2. The CDR3 loop spans 16 amino acids. V shed 1 base, J shed 8 bases, and the junction held 10 bases outside the gene matches. CDR1 is SGDLS and CDR2 is YYNGEE in the germline V gene. The CDR3 loop is CASSVTGGGGSDEQFF. Written as DNA, the CDR3 is TGTGCCAGCAGCGTAACGGGCGGGGGGGGTTCGGATGAGCAGTTCTTC.

This clonotype was seen a handful of times. The V call is TRBV28, the J call TRBJ1-6; 7 positions match TRBD1. CDR1 MDHEN and CDR2 SYDVKM come from the germline V gene. The trim removed 4 bases at V and 8 bases at J, leaving 2 bases unmatched. The length of the CDR3 is 13 residues. The CDR3 DNA reads TGTGCCAGCAGTTACACAGGGGATTCACCCCTCCACTTT. Translation gives CASSYTGDSPLHF.

V usage is TRBV12-3 or TRBV12-4 and J usage is TRBJ2-5; D gene ambiguous. The CDR3 is 12 residues long. V lost 6 bases and J 3 bases, leaving 8 bases between the germline ends. CDR3 protein: CASSWPEETQYF. The CDR3, as DNA: TGTGCCAGCAGCTGGCCAGAAGAGACCCAGTACTTC.

This clonotype was counted ten times or more. The rearrangement joins TRBV20-1 to TRBJ2-3; maybe TRBD2 (6 bases). The germline gives CDR1 DFQATT, CDR2 SNEGSKA (reference sequence). The CDR3 covers 13 residues. Trimming cost V 1 base and J 1 base, with 6 bases left between them. CDR3 protein: CSARASGTDTQYF. CDR3 coding DNA: TGCAGTGCTAGAGCTAGCGGCACAGATACGCAGTATTTT.

V is TRBV7-9 and J is TRBJ2-5; 10 bases match TRBD1. V shed 7 bases and J 5 bases; nucleotides not matched to a gene: 10. Germline V gives CDR1 SEHNR, CDR2 FQNEAQ (reference sequence). This CDR3 spans 15 amino acids. DNA for the CDR3: TGTGCCAGCATCCTTAGGGGGACAGGGGAGGAGACCCAGTACTTC. Protein product: CASILRGTGEETQYF.

The chain couples TRBV28 to TRBJ2-5; D may be TRBD1 (5 bases). Trimming removed 10 bases at V and 3 bases at J, with 18 bases between. Per germline, CDR1 MDHEN and CDR2 SYDVKM. The CDR3 is 14 amino acids. CDR3 sequence: CANTVGPREETQYF. In nucleotides, the CDR3 is TGTGCCAACACCGTGGGTCCCAGGGAAGAGACCCAGTACTTC.